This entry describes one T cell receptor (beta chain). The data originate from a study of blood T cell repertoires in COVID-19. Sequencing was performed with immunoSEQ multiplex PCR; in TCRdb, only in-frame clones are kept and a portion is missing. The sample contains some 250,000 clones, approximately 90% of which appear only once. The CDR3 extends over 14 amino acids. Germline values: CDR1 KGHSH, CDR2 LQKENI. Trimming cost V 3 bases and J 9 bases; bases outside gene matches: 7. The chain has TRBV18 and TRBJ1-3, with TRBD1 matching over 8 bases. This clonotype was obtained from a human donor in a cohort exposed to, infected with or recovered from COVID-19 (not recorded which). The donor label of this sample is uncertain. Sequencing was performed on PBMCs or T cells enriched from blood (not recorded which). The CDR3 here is CASSPGTGQGTIYF. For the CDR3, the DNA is TGTGCCAGCTCACCCGGGACAGGACAAGGCACCATATATTTT.